This T cell receptor (beta chain) derives from a study of T cell responses to AZD1222 COVID-19 vaccine (dated by TCRdb to 2020 to 2023). Background for the entire study: A total of under 250 trial participants underwent TCR sequencing, of whom about 210 had received two doses of AZD1222 and approximately 25 had received two doses of the MenACWY control vaccine. Trial participants were enrolled by age into subgroups of 18-55, 56-69 and 70-plus years, and roughly 150, 30 and 60 TCR-sequenced participants, respectively, were included in these subgroups.

The sample's time point label, in plain terms: about 28 days (+/-7) after the second vaccine dose. Because spike-specific TCR depth and breadth did not differ between the two schedules, AZD1222 recipients who got a second dose at roughly 4 weeks were pooled with those who got a second dose at roughly 12 weeks. Vaccinee samples were obtained from the UK trials COV001 and COV002, which included a single-blind randomized controlled phase 2/3 trial of AZD1222 (ChAdOx1 nCoV-19) in healthy adults. Trial participant PBMC samples were collected at day 0 and day 28 after the second dose for TCRbeta chain sequencing. With regard to this clone: Its antigen is currently not known. Base quality data are lacking; no much larger clone is found one base away.

The CDR3 regions of human TCRbeta chains were analyzed by immunosequencing. Per the source publication's procedure: Repertoire TCRs were matched against a reference library of SARS-CoV-2-specific TCRs generated with the MIRA antigen-specificity platform. Breadth was defined as the fraction of unique TCRs that were SARS-CoV-2-associated, and depth was defined as the fraction of total T cells that were SARS-CoV-2-associated. Using the MIRA data, every spike-specific TCR was mapped to the spike region that the TCR reacted to and assigned to either a CD4 or a CD8 class. Log10-transformed breadth and depth values were compared by one-way ANOVA with Sidak's multiple comparisons tests. Here the immuneACCESS table is served through TCRdb, limited to in-frame sequences with V and J called. Missing clones are a known gap in these copies; in checked studies unresolved V genes cover under half, and the rest lacks a known reason. From that table come the V and J calls and clone size; the DNA was used to work out D and trimming. The sample table shows 90,000 to 100,000 clones, and 88% are seen once. The ten largest clones capture roughly 15% of the sample.

Beyond this particular receptor, the publication reports: Nearly half of unique spike-specific TCRs reportedly recognized epitopes outside regions mutated in the B.1.351 and B.1.1.7 variants. After two AZD1222 doses, spike-specific TCR breadth and depth were significantly higher than at day 0 and than in MenACWY recipients. CD4 TCRs associated with the vaccine covered the entire spike protein, and the dominant responses were in regions 160-218 and 743-854. In the small 56-69-year group, the increase in depth fell short of significance, most likely because of low power. No day 14 peak-response samples were available, so repertoires were characterized only after the peak T cell response. Participants were mostly white British and included more females than males, and it was suggested by the authors that clonal diversity may have been underestimated. Conclusions about previously exposed vaccinees are limited, since just five or six AZD1222 recipients were seropositive for SARS-CoV-2 at baseline.

Trimming takes 5 bases off V and 8 bases off J; junction bases not matched to a gene: 5. Including the terminal cysteine and phenylalanine, the CDR3 comprises 15 residues. The CDR3 DNA has 45 bases and is translated from base 1. CDR1 SGHAT and CDR2 FQNNGV are derived from the germline V gene. In this chain, TRBV11-2 is recombined with TRBJ2-1; the central 14 bases match TRBD2. The clonotype was recovered from an adult who received the AZD1222 COVID-19 vaccine. The specimen was peripheral blood, collected 28 days after the second AZD1222 dose. DNA sequence: TGTGCCAGCAGCCCGGGACTAGCGGGAGTATATGAGCAGTTCTTC. Its protein product is CASSPGLAGVYEQFF.